The sequence of this T cell receptor beta chain was determined in a study of blood T cell repertoires in COVID-19 (dated by TCRdb to the early 2020s). Study-level background: Collaborator samples came from the United States, Italy and Spain and covered acute and convalescent phases of COVID-19. The repertoires were released in a freely available public database intended as a resource for research on the immune response to SARS-CoV-2. Subjects who had been exposed to COVID-19, were actively infected with it, or had recovered from it provided the deeply sampled blood TCRbeta repertoires that made up the dataset. Where available, HLA class I and class II types were taken from metadata supplied by the sample provider and were not determined by assay-based typing. The prospective study material was composed of cDNA or gDNA derived from T cells, B-cell-depleted T cells, or PBMCs. Nearly every sample came with metadata listing a de-identified subject ID, COVID-19 status, age in years and sex. The samples were drawn from two sources: the first 160 participants of the ongoing ImmuneRACE study, and fewer than 1,500 subjects contributed by 6 global collaborators. General conclusions and limits of the study: Clinical and demographic metadata were provided uncurated, with the amount varying by source and participant.

The immunoSEQ Assay, a bias-controlled multiplex PCR, was used to amplify TCRbeta CDR3 regions from genomic DNA. Regarding the original processing steps: The number of nucleated cells in each sample was estimated by amplification of reference gene primers within the assay. To quantify the absolute abundance of each unique TCRbeta CDR3 rearrangement, sequence reads were collapsed and filtered. Productive Simpson clonality was computed per sample as the square root of Simpson's diversity index over productive rearrangements. TCRdb mirrors the immuneACCESS table, restricted to in-frame sequences. Some clones are absent from its copies; in checked studies, under half trace to an unresolved V gene, and the reason for the others is unknown. For V, J and clone size, that table is used; D and trimming come from the DNA. The sample records under 200,000 clones, around 80% of which are singletons. The top ten clonotypes cover 6.5% of the sample.

CDR1 and CDR2 are drawn from the germline V gene: SGHTA, FQGNSA. V lost 1 base and J lost 2 bases; the stretch between them is 16 bases long. The CDR3 goes from the cysteine to the phenylalanine over 17 residues. The CDR3 DNA has 51 bases and is translated from base 1. Whole blood was collected in K2EDTA tubes by collaborating institutions according to the institutions' own protocols. For TCRbeta analysis, collaborators shipped samples as frozen whole blood, isolated PBMCs, or DNA extracted from either of those sample types. In regard to this clone: Its antigen is still unknown. There are no base qualities to consult, and no much larger clone falls within one base.

The source is a man between 65 and 79 years old with active or convalescent COVID-19. The chain links TRBV7-2 with TRBJ2-3; possibly the D gene is TRBD2, per 6 matching bases. The sample comprised peripheral blood. CDR3 region: CASSLVSLAGTTDTQYF. In nucleotides, the sequence is TGTGCCAGCAGCTTAGTGAGCTTGGCGGGGACCACAGATACGCAGTATTTT.